The 27 T cell receptor beta chains presented below share a single source sample, sequenced in a study of OX40 agonist ivuxolimab in advanced cancers. Some clones are missing from TCRdb's copy, which holds only in-frame ones; the method was immunoSEQ multiplex PCR. The table lists 85,000 to 130,000 clones, about nine tenths of them singletons, with 0.48% in the top ten. The source material was CD4+ or CD8+ T cells sorted from blood, sampled in a trial of the OX40 agonist ivuxolimab. The receptors shown here come from an adult with an advanced solid tumor such as melanoma, head and neck, liver or kidney cancer.

This chain joins TRBV18 and TRBJ1-1; D is unresolved. The germline V gene encodes CDR1 KGHSH and CDR2 LQKENI. Trimming left V 2 bases short and J 1 base short, with 11 bases between. The CDR3 loop spans 15 amino acids. The CDR3 sequence: CASSPDPPKNTEAFF. The DNA of the CDR3 is TGTGCCAGCTCACCAGACCCCCCAAAGAACACTGAAGCTTTCTTT.

For this clone: The sample holds other DNA sequences that translate to the same CDR3. The chain combines TRBV18 with TRBJ2-7, with D hard to call. The CDR3 consists of 13 residues. Germline CDR1 reads KGHSH; CDR2 reads LQKENI. Trimming pared 3 bases from V and 0 bases from J, leaving 6 bases between. The CDR3 DNA reads as TGTGCCAGCTCACCCCCCAGCTCCTACGAGCAGTACTTC. Its protein is CASSPPSSYEQYF.

V gene TRBV7-9 combines with J gene TRBJ2-5; 9 positions match TRBD2. V lost 1 base, J lost 2 bases, and 5 bases stayed unmatched. The CDR3 extends over 16 amino acids. Germline values: CDR1 SEHNR, CDR2 FQNEAQ (reference sequence). The CDR3 here is CASSLVAGGPQETQYF. The CDR3 bases are TGTGCCAGCAGCTTAGTTGCGGGGGGGCCACAAGAGACCCAGTACTTC.

The chain employs TRBV6-6 and TRBJ2-3; maybe TRBD2 (6 bases). Trimming stripped 2 bases from V and 2 bases from J, with 8 bases between. The CDR3 is 14 residues long. Germline V gene lookup returns CDR1 MNHNY and CDR2 SVGAGI (reference sequence). CDR3: CASSYGLPTDTQYF. The CDR3 region has the DNA TGTGCCAGCAGTTACGGACTACCCACAGATACGCAGTATTTT.

The chain recombines TRBV5-1 with TRBJ2-2; 14 bases fit TRBD2. Losses at the gene ends were 4 bases for V and 7 bases for J; bases not matched to a gene: 6. The germline V gene has CDR1 SGHRS and CDR2 YFSETQ. CDR3 length equals 16 residues. Here the CDR3 DNA reads TGCGCCAGCAGCACAGGACTAGCGGGGGGAAACGGGGAGCTGTTTTTT. This translates into CASSTGLAGGNGELFF.

The J gene is TRBJ2-7, the V gene TRBV11-2; 9 nucleotides match TRBD1. Germline trimming cut 5 bases from V and 3 bases from J; bases unmatched to any gene: 11. The germline V gene has CDR1 SGHAT and CDR2 FQNNGV. The CDR3 contains 16 residues. The DNA of the CDR3 is TGTGCCAGCAGCCACCGGCGGACAGGGGATTACTACGAGCAGTACTTC. This translates into CASSHRRTGDYYEQYF.

The chain has TRBV9 and TRBJ2-1; 10 bases fit TRBD2. V lost 0 bases to trimming and J lost 5 bases; unmatched junction nucleotides: 5. Looked up from germline, CDR1 is SGDLS and CDR2 is YYNGEE. This CDR3 has 16 residues. The CDR3 here is CASSVDQRGGHNEQFF. In DNA form, the CDR3 reads TGTGCCAGCAGCGTAGATCAGCGGGGGGGGCACAATGAGCAGTTCTTC.

The CDR3 DNA follows: TGTGCCAGTAGCCGGGACAGTACCTACAATGAGCAGTTCTTC. Encoded protein: CASSRDSTYNEQFF. This rearrangement joins TRBV19 to TRBJ2-1; 7 bases line up with TRBD1. The CDR3 loop spans 14 amino acids. Germline CDR1 and CDR2: LNHDA and SQIVND (reference sequence). The ends lost 6 bases at V and 2 bases at J; junction bases unmatched: 4.

The gene calls are TRBV6-5 and TRBJ2-5; 8 bases align to TRBD2. The V segment lost 2 bases and the J segment 0 bases; nucleotides outside the gene matches: 5. This CDR3 spans 16 amino acids. Germline V gene lookup returns CDR1 MNHEY and CDR2 SVGAGI. As DNA, the CDR3 is TGTGCCAGCAGTTACGACCCTAGCGGGTACCAAGAGACCCAGTACTTC. It translates to CASSYDPSGYQETQYF.

The chain has TRBV19 and TRBJ2-3; D gene unclear. Germline V gene sequence: CDR1 LNHDA, CDR2 SQIVND (reference sequence). This CDR3 region has 15 residues. Trimming left V 6 bases short and J 3 bases short, with 16 bases between. This chain's CDR3 is CASRALALSTDTQYF. For the CDR3, the DNA is TGTGCCAGTAGGGCATTAGCCCTTTCAACAGATACGCAGTATTTT.

The J gene is TRBJ2-5, the V gene TRBV2, with TRBD2 matching 8 bases. Trimming at V came to 7 bases and at J to 5 bases, leaving 6 bases not matched to a gene. The CDR3 extends over 13 amino acids. CDR1 and CDR2 from the germline V gene are SNHLY and FYNNEI. CDR3 region: CASNKGLVETQYF. In DNA, the CDR3 is TGTGCCAGCAACAAGGGACTAGTGGAGACCCAGTACTTC.

CDR3 sequence reads: CASSFVAGSSEQYF. The CDR3 DNA reads TGCGCCAGCAGCTTTGTAGCAGGGTCAAGCGAGCAGTACTTC. The chain uses TRBV5-1 and TRBJ2-7; the D gene is possibly TRBD1 (5 bases). Germline V gene lookup returns CDR1 SGHRS and CDR2 YFSETQ. V gave up 2 bases and J gave up 6 bases, with 15 bases separating them. CDR3 length: 14 residues.

For this clone: The junction and the germline gene differ at one end; a read error may be behind it. The CDR3 region has the DNA TGTGCCAGCAGCTTATCCTCCGAGCAGTACTTC. Protein sequence: CASSLSSEQYF. This chain joins TRBV7-2 and TRBJ2-7; unclear D gene. Germline V gene data show CDR1 as SGHTA and CDR2 as FQGNSA. This CDR3 comprises 11 residues. Using reference TRBV7-2 and TRBJ2-7 for the parts outside the CDR3, the full variable domain is GAGVSQSPSNKVTEKGKDVELRCDPISGHTALYWYRQSLGQGLEFLIYFQGNSAPDKSGLPSDRFSAERTGGSVSTLTIQRTQQEDSAVYLCASSLSSEQYFGPGTRLTVT.

The chain employs TRBV5-1 and TRBJ2-2, with D possibly TRBD2 on 5 matching bases. The length of the CDR3 is 15 residues. Germline V gene data show CDR1 as SGHRS and CDR2 as YFSETQ. V lost 3 bases to trimming and J lost 7 bases, with 16 bases between them. CDR3 DNA: TGCGCCAGCAGCTCCGATCGAGGGTTTGGCGGGGAGCTGTTTTTT. Its protein is CASSSDRGFGGELFF.

The chain employs TRBV11-2 and TRBJ2-5; D is possibly TRBD1 (6 bases). V was trimmed by 6 bases and J by 4 bases, leaving 18 bases between them. CDR3 size: 15 residues. The germline CDR1 and CDR2 sequences are SGHAT and FQNNGV. This CDR3 is CASRAAGVVGETQYF. The CDR3 DNA follows: TGTGCCAGCAGGGCGGCAGGGGTTGTCGGAGAGACCCAGTACTTC.

This chain uses TRBV30 with TRBJ1-1; the D gene is possibly TRBD1 (5 bases). There are 15 residues in the CDR3. Germline-derived CDR1 and CDR2 are GTSNPN and SVGIG (reference sequence). Trimming cost V 1 base and J 7 bases, with 19 bases left between them. CDR3 nucleotides: TGTGCCTGGAGTGGGAGGGGAGTCTTGACGGTTGAAGCTTTCTTT. This encodes CAWSGRGVLTVEAFF.

The V gene is TRBV28, the J gene TRBJ2-7; D may be TRBD1 (6 bases). The V end lost 5 bases, the J end lost 7 bases, and 15 bases lay between the germline ends. This CDR3 comprises 13 residues. Germline values: CDR1 MDHEN, CDR2 SYDVKM. CDR3 coding DNA: TGTGCCAGCAGTCTATCGGGGACAAGGGAGCAGTACTTC. Protein: CASSLSGTREQYF.

The chain carries TRBV15 and TRBJ2-7, with TRBD1 matching over 8 bases. The junction had 4 bases not matched to a gene; V was cut back by 5 bases and J by 1 base. From germline, CDR1 is LNHNV and CDR2 YYDKDF (reference sequence). This CDR3 spans 14 amino acids. CDR3 sequence (DNA): TGTGCCACCAGCGGAAACAGGGGGTCCTACGAGCAGTACTTC. This translates into CATSGNRGSYEQYF.

The chain carries TRBV6-1 and TRBJ2-7; 10 nucleotides align to TRBD2. In germline, CDR1 is MNHNS, CDR2 SASEGT. After removal of 0 bases from V and 5 bases from J, the junction contained 7 bases not matched to a gene. CDR3 length: 16 amino acids. The CDR3 sequence: CASSEALLAGVNEQYF. CDR3 sequence (DNA): TGTGCCAGCAGTGAAGCGCTGCTAGCGGGGGTCAACGAGCAGTACTTC.

The genes are TRBV6-6 and TRBJ1-1; perhaps TRBD1 as D (5 bases). Per the germline V gene, CDR1 is MNHNY and CDR2 is SVGAGI (reference sequence). V was trimmed by 6 bases and J by 0 bases, leaving 11 bases between them. This CDR3 contains 14 residues. CDR3 DNA: TGTGCCAGCAGCCCGGGACGCCTGAACACTGAAGCTTTCTTT. Its protein product is CASSPGRLNTEAFF.

V is TRBV27 and J is TRBJ2-6; D remains unclear. CDR1 MNHEY and CDR2 SMNVEV come from the germline V gene (reference sequence). This CDR3 comprises 15 residues. Deletions cut 2 bases from V and 2 bases from J, with 7 bases between. CDR3 bases: TGTGCCAGCAGTTTAGGCTCAGCTGGGGCCAACGTCCTGACTTTC. Translating it yields CASSLGSAGANVLTF. Together with reference TRBV27 and TRBJ2-6, the CDR3 gives the full variable domain: EAQVTQNPRYLITVTGKKLTVTCSQNMNHEYMSWYRQDPGLGLRQIYYSMNVEVTDKGDVPEGYKVSRKEKRNFPLILESPSPNQTSLYFCASSLGSAGANVLTFGAGSRLTVL.

This clone was recorded at least ten times. This rearrangement joins TRBV2 to TRBJ1-1; TRBD1 agrees at 9 bases. The CDR3 is 13 amino acids. V dropped 5 bases and J dropped 2; count of bases not matched to a gene: 0. Germline CDR1 is SNHLY and CDR2 is FYNNEI. CDR3 nucleotides: TGTGCCAGCAGTACAGGGGGCAACACTGAAGCTTTCTTT. This gives the protein CASSTGGNTEAFF.

The chain uses TRBV9 and TRBJ2-3; either TRBD1 or TRBD2 may fit D (5 bases each). V lost 3 bases, J lost 5 bases, and 13 bases lay in between. The CDR3 contains 14 residues. In germline, CDR1 is SGDLS, CDR2 YYNGEE. In nucleotides, the CDR3 is TGTGCCAGCAGCGGGGGGACCGGCTTAGATACGCAGTATTTT. Translated, it gives CASSGGTGLDTQYF. The full variable domain, in which reference TRBV9 and TRBJ2-3 provide the parts outside the CDR3, is DSGVTQTPKHLITATGQRVTLRCSPRSGDLSVYWYQQSLDQGLQFLIQYYNGEERAKGNILERFSAQQFPDLHSELNLSSLELGDSALYFCASSGGTGLDTQYFGPGTRLTVL.

The count of this clone is one. The gene calls are TRBV10-3 and TRBJ1-1; no clear D gene. V shed 2 bases and J shed 2 bases, with 6 bases lying between them. CDR3 length: 13 residues. Germline-derived CDR1 and CDR2 are ENHRY and SYGVKD. CDR3 in amino acids: CAISEGLNTEAFF. The CDR3 DNA sequence: TGTGCCATCAGTGAGGGACTTAACACTGAAGCTTTCTTT.

This clone was observed once. This chain uses TRBV9 with TRBJ2-2; a possible D gene is TRBD1 (6 bases). Between the trimmed V and J ends, which lost 3 bases and 5 bases, there was a span of 8 bases. Germline V gives CDR1 SGDLS, CDR2 YYNGEE. The CDR3 contains 13 residues. CDR3 amino acids: CASSARGTGELFF. The CDR3 DNA reads TGTGCCAGCAGCGCCAGGGGAACCGGGGAGCTGTTTTTT.

The CDR3 DNA reads TGTGCCAGCAGTTACTTACCGTCGGGGGTCGAAGCTTTCTTT. Translating it yields CASSYLPSGVEAFF. The chain combines TRBV6-5 with TRBJ1-1; D is perhaps TRBD1 (5 bases). There are 14 residues in the CDR3. V shed 1 base and J shed 8 bases, with 14 bases lying between them. Germline CDR1 and CDR2: MNHEY and SVGAGI.

The sample holds one count of this clone. This chain connects TRBV28 to TRBJ2-7, with D possibly TRBD1 on 5 matching bases. This CDR3 has 13 residues. Trimming pared 6 bases from V and 4 bases from J, leaving 13 bases between. The germline V gene has CDR1 MDHEN and CDR2 SYDVKM. CDR3 region: CASRTAPKYEQYF. Here the CDR3 DNA reads TGTGCCAGCAGGACAGCTCCTAAGTACGAGCAGTACTTC.